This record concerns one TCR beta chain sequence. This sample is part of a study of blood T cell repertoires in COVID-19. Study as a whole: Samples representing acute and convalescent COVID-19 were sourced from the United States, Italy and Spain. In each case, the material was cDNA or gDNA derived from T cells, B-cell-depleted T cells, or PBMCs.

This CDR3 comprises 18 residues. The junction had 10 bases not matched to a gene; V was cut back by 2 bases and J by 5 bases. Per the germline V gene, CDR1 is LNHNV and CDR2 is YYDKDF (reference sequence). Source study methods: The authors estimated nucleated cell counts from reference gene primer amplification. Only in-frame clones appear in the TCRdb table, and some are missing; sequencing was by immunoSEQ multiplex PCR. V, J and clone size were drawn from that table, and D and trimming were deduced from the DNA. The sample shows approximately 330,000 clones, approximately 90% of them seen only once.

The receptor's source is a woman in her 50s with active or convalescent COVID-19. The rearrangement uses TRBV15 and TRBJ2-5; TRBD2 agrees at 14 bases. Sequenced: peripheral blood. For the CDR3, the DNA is TGTGCCACCAGCAGACTTAAAGGACTAGCGGGAGGTGGGGAGACCCAGTACTTC. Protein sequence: CATSRLKGLAGGGETQYF.